This record concerns one T cell receptor (beta chain) sequence. The specificity of this receptor is unknown. Per-base quality was not reported, and no clone a single base away is much larger than it. These data are taken from a study of T cell repertoires in cytomegalovirus infection (dated by TCRdb to between 2018 and 2020). With respect to the entire study: Recently identified HLA-C-restricted CMV epitopes, whose presentation resists viral immunomodulation, were targeted by peptide stimulations together with well-studied HLA-B-restricted epitopes. Because public TCR beta signatures pointed to carriage of CMV infection together with the matching HLA type, the HLA type of each donor mattered for the analysis. Broad study findings and their caveats: In both this cohort and an independent roughly 330-donor cohort, the cumulative frequency of public TCR beta family members distinguished carriers of CMV infection plus the relevant HLA type. In the ex vivo response, HLA-C-restricted CMV-specific TCR beta clonotypes were dominant, and in two of eight donors the single most frequent clonotype came from this HLA-C-restricted group.

What the treatment or condition label conveys for this sample: in vitro stimulation with specific CMV peptide epitopes to enrich CMV-specific T cells. Trimming costs V 0 bases and J 2 bases, and their ends lie 8 bases apart. Taken from cysteine to phenylalanine, the CDR3 has 14 residues. The DNA shown is the 42-base CDR3, in frame from base 1. The instrument given in TCRdb is Illumina HiSeq 1500. The public sequencing data were trimmed at Q25 with fastp and processed into clonotypes with MiXCR by TCRdb, which kept only in-frame beta chains. Duplicate CDR3 protein sequences are folded into a single record with the most common DNA and genes. Present in this sample are about 35,000 distinct CDR3 sequences, less than 60% of which were seen just once. The top ten clones comprise around 90% of the sample.

The chain couples TRBV12-3 or TRBV12-4 to TRBJ2-7, with the identity of the D gene unclear. The TCR comes from a human donor in good health (CMV status not recorded). Some clones in this sample may be carry-over from other donors' samples. The sample consisted of CD8+ T cells from cultured PBMCs, taken from culture after CMV antigen stimulation. The nucleotides are TGTGCCAGCAGTTTAGCACCGACCGCCTACGAGCAGTACTTC. Translated, this is CASSLAPTAYEQYF.